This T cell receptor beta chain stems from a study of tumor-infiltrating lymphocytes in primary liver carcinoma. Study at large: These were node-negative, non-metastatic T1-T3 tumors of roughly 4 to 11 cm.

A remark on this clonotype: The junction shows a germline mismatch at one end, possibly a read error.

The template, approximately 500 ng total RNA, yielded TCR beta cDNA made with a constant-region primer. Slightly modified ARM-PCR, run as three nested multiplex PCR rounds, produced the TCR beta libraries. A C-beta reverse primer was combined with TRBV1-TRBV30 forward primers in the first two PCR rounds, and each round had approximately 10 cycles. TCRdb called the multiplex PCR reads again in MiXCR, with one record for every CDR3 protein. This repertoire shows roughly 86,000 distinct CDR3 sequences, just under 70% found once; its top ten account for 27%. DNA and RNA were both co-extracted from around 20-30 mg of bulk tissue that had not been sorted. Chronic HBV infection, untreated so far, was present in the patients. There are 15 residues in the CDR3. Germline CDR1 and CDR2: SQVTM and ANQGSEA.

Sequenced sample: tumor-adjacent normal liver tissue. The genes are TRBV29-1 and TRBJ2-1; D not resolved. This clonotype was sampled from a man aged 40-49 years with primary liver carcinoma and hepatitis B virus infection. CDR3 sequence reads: CSVEPPSSSHNKQFF. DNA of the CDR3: TGCAGCGTGGAGCCTCCTTCCAGCTCCCACAATAAGCAGTTCTTC.